This T cell receptor (beta chain) came from a study of spatial heterogeneity in lung cancer. Study context: The authors sequenced available follow-up PBMC samples, taken a median of roughly 2 years after resection. The count of detected beta-chain sequences consistently exceeded that of alpha-chain sequences. Combinations of a unique TCR and a UMI were tallied in raw reads, and on average each appeared more than ten times.

Noted time point: blood at routine non-recurrence follow-up after resection. The CDR3 loop spans 12 amino acids. CDR1 SQVTM and CDR2 ANQGSEA come from the germline V gene. Trimming stripped 3 bases from V and 6 bases from J, with 12 bases between. This clonotype came up a few times. Antigen: not known. Study results and caveats: Whereas they appeared in blood less at follow-up, ubiquitous expanded tumor TCRs appeared there more at resection.

TCRdb reprocessed the 5' RACE reads via MiXCR and lists one record per CDR3 protein. Of 35,000 to 55,000 distinct CDR3 sequences in the sample, around 21% are singletons; the top ten hold approximately 7.2%. V gene TRBV29-1 combines with J gene TRBJ2-7; D unclear. The receptor comes from a female donor with early-stage non-small cell lung cancer. Sequencing was performed on PBMCs, taken at follow-up. The CDR3 protein is CSVDVVTGEQYF. DNA for the CDR3: TGCAGCGTTGATGTAGTGACTGGCGAGCAGTACTTC.